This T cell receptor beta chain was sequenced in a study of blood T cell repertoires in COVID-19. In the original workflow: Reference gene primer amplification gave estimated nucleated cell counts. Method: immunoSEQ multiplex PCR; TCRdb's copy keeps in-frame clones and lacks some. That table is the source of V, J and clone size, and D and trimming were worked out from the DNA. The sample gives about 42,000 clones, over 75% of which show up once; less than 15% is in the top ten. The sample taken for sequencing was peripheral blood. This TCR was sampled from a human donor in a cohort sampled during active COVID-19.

CDR3 bases: TGTGCCAGTAGTATTCTGGCAGGGCATCGCGGCTACACCTTC. Its protein is CASSILAGHRGYTF. This chain joins TRBV19 and TRBJ1-2, with D possibly being TRBD1 (5 bases). Trimming pared 3 bases from V and 8 bases from J, leaving 16 bases between. Germline CDR1 is LNHDA and CDR2 is SQIVND (reference sequence). The CDR3 covers 14 residues.